Sequencing of this T cell receptor (beta chain) was carried out in a study of Ad26.COV2.S vaccination and SARS-CoV-2 variants. The wider study: Doses of Ad26.COV2.S were injected into muscle once or twice, 56 days apart.

Documented treatment: some 19 received Ad26.COV2.S at low or high dose, single or two shots; about 5 received placebo; per-sample allocation not given. Day 63 following the first vaccine or placebo injection was when the samples were taken. TCRdb keeps only in-frame clones here, not all; method: immunoSEQ multiplex PCR. The data contain roughly 700,000 clones, around 92% of them singletons. The source material was peripheral blood, sampled in a trial of Ad26.COV2.S vaccine versus placebo. This receptor was identified in a person aged 18 to 65 who received the Ad26.COV2.S COVID-19 vaccine or a placebo.

CDR3 nucleotides: TGTGCCAGCTCACCGGACAGGTTCGAGCAGTACTTC. Amino acids: CASSPDRFEQYF. This chain uses TRBV18 with TRBJ2-7; 7 bases align to TRBD1. CDR1 and CDR2 from the germline V gene are KGHSH and LQKENI. The CDR3 is made up of 12 amino acids. With V trimmed by 3 bases and J by 6 bases, 2 bases remained unmatched.